The 30 T cell receptor beta chains given below trace back to one sample, sequenced in a study of blood T cell repertoires in COVID-19. The table came from immunoSEQ multiplex PCR; TCRdb's copy has only in-frame clones and leaves some out. This table has a few hundred thousand clones, more than 75% appearing once. Sequencing used PBMCs or T cells enriched from blood (not recorded which). Every receptor here comes from a young woman who had recovered from COVID-19.

V usage is TRBV11-2 and J usage is TRBJ1-1, with 7 positions matching TRBD1. Germline V lookup: CDR1 SGHAT, CDR2 FQNNGV. V was pared by 2 bases and J by 4 bases, with 4 bases of the junction left unmatched. This CDR3 is built from 14 residues. The CDR3 coding sequence is TGTGCCAGCAGCTTATGGGCAGGGGGCACTGAAGCTTTCTTT. Its protein is CASSLWAGGTEAFF.

The table lists this clone with a count of one. This chain connects TRBV6-5 to TRBJ2-7; D is undetermined. The germline gives CDR1 MNHEY, CDR2 SVGAGI. The length of the CDR3 is 11 residues. V lost 6 bases to trimming and J lost 4 bases, with 7 bases between them. The CDR3 nucleotides read TGTGCCAGCAGCGCTAATTACGAGCAGTACTTC. This gives the protein CASSANYEQYF.

The CDR3 DNA reads TGTGCCAGCAGCCGGTGGACTAGCGGGCCCCTGGACGAGCAGTACTTC. Encoded protein: CASSRWTSGPLDEQYF. The gene calls are TRBV7-2 and TRBJ2-7; TRBD2 agrees at 11 bases. Looked up from germline, CDR1 is SGHTA and CDR2 is FQGNSA. The CDR3 contains 16 residues. After removal of 5 bases from V and 5 bases from J, the junction contained 11 bases not matched to a gene.

The chain employs TRBV5-1 and TRBJ2-7, with 9 bases that match TRBD1. The CDR3 is made up of 13 amino acids. Germline CDR1 and CDR2: SGHRS and YFSETQ. J lost 3 bases, V lost 3 bases, and 1 base had no gene match. The chain's CDR3 is CASSWGQGYEQYF. DNA for the CDR3: TGCGCCAGCAGCTGGGGACAGGGCTACGAGCAGTACTTC.

The chain is built from TRBV7-9 and TRBJ1-3; TRBD1 aligns across 8 bases. V shed 5 bases and J 0 bases; nucleotides not matched to a gene: 6. Germline V lookup: CDR1 SEHNR, CDR2 FQNEAQ (reference sequence). The CDR3 runs to 16 residues. The DNA for the CDR3 is TGTGCCAGCAGCGTTGACAGGGGCTTCTCTGGAAACACCATATATTTT. Its translation is CASSVDRGFSGNTIYF.

The CDR3 spells CASSLIALGGNTEAFF. Written as DNA, the CDR3 is TGTGCCAGCAGCTTAATTGCCTTGGGGGGAAACACTGAAGCTTTCTTT. The rearrangement uses TRBV11-2 and TRBJ1-1, with a tentative D call TRBD1 (5 bases). The germline V and J ends were trimmed by 2 bases and 2 bases, with 15 bases remaining between them. From germline, CDR1 is SGHAT and CDR2 FQNNGV. The CDR3 consists of 16 residues.

The rearrangement links TRBV5-1 to TRBJ1-2; maybe TRBD1 (5 bases). The CDR3 is 14 residues long. Germline CDR1 reads SGHRS; CDR2 reads YFSETQ. The V gene lost 0 bases and the J gene lost 4 bases, with 10 bases spanning the gap. CDR3 protein: CASSLGQTTYGYTF. The CDR3 bases are TGCGCCAGCAGCTTGGGACAGACGACCTATGGCTACACCTTC.

As regards this clone: Compared with germline, one end of the junction differs, possibly owing to a read error. This sequence joins TRBV5-1 and TRBJ1-1; no reliable D call. The germline CDR1 and CDR2 sequences are SGHRS and YFSETQ. This CDR3 comprises 13 residues. This chain's CDR3 is CASSLEENIEAFF. The CDR3 bases are TGCGCCAGCAGCTTGGAGGAGAACATTGAAGCTTTCTTT.

J is TRBJ1-2 and V is TRBV29-1; a possible D gene is TRBD1 (5 bases). The CDR3 consists of 14 residues. The ends were cut back, 0 bases at V and 3 bases at J, with 11 bases in the middle. Germline CDR1 and CDR2: SQVTM and ANQGSEA. CDR3 amino acids: CSVEEGEGYYGYTF. In nucleotides, the CDR3 is TGCAGCGTTGAAGAGGGGGAGGGCTACTATGGCTACACCTTC.

CDR3 in DNA: TGTGCCAGCAGCTACGGACAGGGGGCGGCTGAAAAACTGTTTTTT. Its translation: CASSYGQGAAEKLFF. This chain joins TRBV6-5 and TRBJ1-4, with TRBD1 matching over 11 bases. Germline loops: CDR1 MNHEY, CDR2 SVGAGI. Trimming at V came to 6 bases and at J to 7 bases, leaving 7 bases not matched to a gene. The CDR3 extends over 15 amino acids.

The chain joins TRBV11-3 to TRBJ2-2; TRBD1 matches 7 bases. V dropped 1 base and J dropped 7; count of bases not matched to a gene: 6. The CDR3 is 15 amino acids. CDR1 and CDR2 (germline): SGHNT, YENEEA. The CDR3 nucleotides are TGTGCCAGCAGCTTAGGACAGGGAGTTGGCGGGGAGCTGTTTTTT. Translated: CASSLGQGVGGELFF.

CDR3: CASSESEATTGELFF. CDR3 nucleotide sequence: TGTGCCAGCAGTGAATCGGAGGCTACCACCGGGGAGCTGTTTTTT. The rearrangement uses TRBV2 and TRBJ2-2, with D tentatively TRBD2 (5 bases). Trimming took off 2 bases at V and 4 bases at J, with 11 bases between the two ends. CDR1 and CDR2 (germline): SNHLY, FYNNEI. This CDR3 comprises 15 residues.

In the case of this clone: Other DNA sequences in the sample encode the same CDR3. The chain has TRBV5-1 and TRBJ1-6; unclear D gene. CDR3 length equals 14 residues. The germline V and J ends were trimmed by 3 bases and 5 bases, with 9 bases remaining between them. Germline V gene data show CDR1 as SGHRS and CDR2 as YFSETQ. The DNA for the CDR3 is TGCGCCAGCAGCTCTGGCACCGATAATTCACCCCTCCACTTT. Protein: CASSSGTDNSPLHF.

The CDR3 loop is CASSEGGLTNEKLFF. The CDR3 DNA sequence: TGTGCCAGCAGTGAAGGGGGGCTCACTAATGAAAAACTGTTTTTT. J is TRBJ1-4 and V is TRBV2; TRBD1 is a possible D gene (6 bases). CDR3 length: 15 residues. Trimming removed 1 base from V and 2 bases from J, with 8 bases in between. Looked up from germline, CDR1 is SNHLY and CDR2 is FYNNEI.

The J gene is TRBJ2-2, the V gene TRBV28, with TRBD1 matching over 7 bases. The CDR3 length is 15 residues. Germline CDR1 MDHEN, CDR2 SYDVKM. The trim removed 2 bases at V and 4 bases at J, leaving 4 bases unmatched. CDR3 protein: CASSLDRVGTGELFF. CDR3 bases: TGTGCCAGCAGTTTAGACAGGGTGGGCACCGGGGAGCTGTTTTTT.

The rearrangement uses TRBV27 and TRBJ1-6; 8 positions match TRBD1. The CDR3 loop spans 15 amino acids. Germline CDR1 is MNHEY and CDR2 is SMNVEV (reference sequence). V shed 6 bases and J 9 bases; nucleotides not matched to a gene: 10. The CDR3 here is CASRSYGQGFSPLHF. The CDR3 nucleotides read TGTGCCAGCAGGAGTTACGGACAGGGTTTTTCACCCCTCCACTTT.

This clone has only one observation. The chain links TRBV19 to TRBJ2-5; D remains unclear. Germline assignment: CDR1 LNHDA and CDR2 SQIVND (reference sequence). The length of the CDR3 is 13 residues. Trimming pared 6 bases from V and 2 bases from J, leaving 10 bases between. The DNA for the CDR3 is TGTGCCAGTAGGCAGTCATCACAAGAGACCCAGTACTTC. Its translation: CASRQSSQETQYF.

This chain links TRBV2 with TRBJ2-7, with TRBD2 as a possible D gene (6 bases). In germline, CDR1 is SNHLY, CDR2 FYNNEI. CDR3 length: 13 residues. V was pared by 7 bases and J by 0 bases, with 10 bases between. The CDR3 DNA reads TGTGCCAGCAAGACGACTAGCTCCTACGAGCAGTACTTC. Translation gives CASKTTSSYEQYF.

The chain links TRBV19 to TRBJ1-1, with TRBD1 identical over 10 bases. This CDR3 comprises 18 residues. Looked up from germline, CDR1 is LNHDA and CDR2 is SQIVND (reference sequence). J gave up 0 bases and V 4 bases, and 11 bases lay outside the gene matches. CDR3 sequence reads: CASSTRAPGQGLNTEAFF. The CDR3 nucleotides read TGTGCCAGTAGTACTAGGGCCCCGGGACAGGGGTTGAACACTGAAGCTTTCTTT.

This rearrangement joins TRBV29-1 to TRBJ1-1, with TRBD1 matching over 9 bases. The CDR3 has 15 residues. Germline V gives CDR1 SQVTM, CDR2 ANQGSEA. The ends lost 3 bases at V and 1 base at J; junction bases unmatched: 6. As DNA, the CDR3 is TGCAGCGTTGAGGAGGGGGACAGGGCGAACACTGAAGCTTTCTTT. Protein: CSVEEGDRANTEAFF.

The CDR3 protein is CASSLVLGSGGYEQYF. The CDR3 DNA is TGCGCCAGCAGCTTGGTTTTAGGTAGCGGGGGGTACGAGCAGTACTTC. The genes are TRBV5-1 and TRBJ2-7; 10 positions match TRBD2. J was trimmed by 4 bases and V by 0 bases; bases with no gene match: 7. The CDR3 is 16 amino acids. Germline CDR1 is SGHRS and CDR2 is YFSETQ.

The chain is built from TRBV7-9 and TRBJ2-5; D might be TRBD1 (7 bases). Germline V lookup: CDR1 SEHNR, CDR2 FQNEAQ (reference sequence). There are 18 residues in the CDR3. V dropped 5 bases and J dropped 0 bases, with 22 bases sitting between them. The DNA of the CDR3 is TGTGCCAGCAGCGGCCACCAAAGTTCAGGGGGGTACCAAGAGACCCAGTACTTC. Translated, it gives CASSGHQSSGGYQETQYF.

This chain links TRBV10-3 with TRBJ1-3, with a weak D call TRBD1 (5 bases). This CDR3 spans 16 amino acids. Germline-derived CDR1 and CDR2 are ENHRY and SYGVKD. V lost 3 bases and J 4 bases, leaving 16 bases between the germline ends. The CDR3 is CAISDGTGLWGNTIYF. The CDR3 coding sequence is TGTGCCATCAGTGACGGGACGGGACTTTGGGGAAACACCATATATTTT.

This sequence joins TRBV7-9 and TRBJ2-3; possibly TRBD2 for D (5 bases). Germline CDR1 is SEHNR and CDR2 is FQNEAQ (reference sequence). Between the trimmed V and J ends, which lost 4 bases and 1 base, there was a span of 15 bases. The CDR3 contains 16 residues. The CDR3 region is CASSSYSEAGTDTQYF. Here the CDR3 DNA reads TGTGCCAGCAGCTCGTACAGCGAAGCGGGCACAGATACGCAGTATTTT. Variable domain in full (rest from reference TRBV7-9 and TRBJ2-3): DTGVSQNPRHKITKRGQNVTFRCDPISEHNRLYWYRQTLGQGPEFLTYFQNEAQLEKSRLLSDRFSAERPKGSFSTLEIQRTEQGDSAMYLCASSSYSEAGTDTQYFGPGTRLTVL.

V usage is TRBV21-1 and J usage is TRBJ1-2; no check of the table's D call, TRBD1, against the DNA was made. TRBV21-1 is recorded as a pseudogene. The CDR3 is 17 amino acids. The CDR3 region has the DNA TGTGCCAGCAGCAAAGGCTGGGGGCAGGCTCATTTCTATGGCTACACCTTC. As protein: CASSKGWGQAHFYGYTF.

The gene calls are TRBV30 and TRBJ1-1, with TRBD1 identical over 9 bases. Germline CDR1 and CDR2: GTSNPN and SVGIG (reference sequence). With 5 bases clipped from V and 0 bases from J, the junction kept 10 bases outside the gene matches. The CDR3 sequence is 16 residues long. Written as DNA, the CDR3 is TGTGCCTGGGTTACCGGGACAGGGAAACTGAACACTGAAGCTTTCTTT. The encoded protein is CAWVTGTGKLNTEAFF.

The chain links TRBV4-1 to TRBJ2-1, with TRBD2 identical over 16 bases. The CDR3 covers 18 residues. V lost 3 bases and J lost 5; bases outside the gene matches: 7. Per germline, CDR1 MGHRA and CDR2 YSYEKL. The CDR3 is CASSHPGLAGGHNNEQFF. The CDR3 nucleotides read TGCGCCAGCAGCCACCCGGGACTAGCGGGGGGGCATAACAATGAGCAGTTCTTC.

The V and J genes are TRBV30 and TRBJ2-7, with D possibly TRBD2 on 5 matching bases. The germline gives CDR1 GTSNPN, CDR2 SVGIG (reference sequence). This CDR3 has 13 amino acids. Trimming pared 0 bases from V and 2 bases from J, leaving 8 bases between. For the CDR3, the DNA is TGTGCCTGGAGTGTCGGGGATACCTACGAGCAGTACTTC. It codes for CAWSVGDTYEQYF.

The J gene is TRBJ2-1, the V gene TRBV7-9, with TRBD1 as a possible D gene (6 bases). V gave up 5 bases and J gave up 2 bases, with 19 bases separating them. Per germline, CDR1 SEHNR and CDR2 FQNEAQ (reference sequence). This CDR3 spans 17 amino acids. CDR3: CASSPLSGRGTYNEQFF. DNA for the CDR3: TGTGCCAGCAGCCCTTTATCGGGCAGGGGTACCTACAATGAGCAGTTCTTC.

The chain carries TRBV15 and TRBJ1-6, with D possibly TRBD1 on 5 matching bases. V lost 4 bases to trimming and J lost 9 bases, with 16 bases between them. The germline CDR1 and CDR2 sequences are LNHNV and YYDKDF (reference sequence). This CDR3 spans 15 amino acids. The CDR3 sequence is CATSIESGTASPLHF. CDR3 nucleotide sequence: TGTGCCACCAGCATAGAGTCCGGGACTGCTTCACCCCTCCACTTT. Supplemented by reference TRBV15 and TRBJ1-6, the full variable domain reads DAMVIQNPRYQVTQFGKPVTLSCSQTLNHNVMYWYQQKSSQAPKLLFHYYDKDFNNEADTPDNFQSRRPNTSFCFLDIRSPGLGDTAMYLCATSIESGTASPLHFGNGTRLTVT.